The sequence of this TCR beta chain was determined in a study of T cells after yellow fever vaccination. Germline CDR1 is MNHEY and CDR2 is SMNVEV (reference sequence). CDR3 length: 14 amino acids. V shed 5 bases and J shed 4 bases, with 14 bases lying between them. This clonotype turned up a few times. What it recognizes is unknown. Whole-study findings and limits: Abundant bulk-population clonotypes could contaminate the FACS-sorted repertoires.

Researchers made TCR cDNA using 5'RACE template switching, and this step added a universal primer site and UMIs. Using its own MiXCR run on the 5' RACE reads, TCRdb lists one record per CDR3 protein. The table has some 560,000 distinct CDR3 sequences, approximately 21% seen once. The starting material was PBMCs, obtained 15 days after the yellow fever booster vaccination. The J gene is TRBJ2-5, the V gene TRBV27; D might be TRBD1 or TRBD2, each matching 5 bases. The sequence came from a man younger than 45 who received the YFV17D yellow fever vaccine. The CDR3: CASSVIGAGETQYF. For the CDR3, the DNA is TGTGCCAGCAGTGTTATAGGGGCGGGAGAGACCCAGTACTTC.